This T cell receptor (beta chain) was recovered during a study of T cells after posttransplantation cyclophosphamide. The study, taken as a whole, reports: TRB clonality was highly associated with recipient CMV seropositivity and reactivation. Later post-transplant blood repertoires were often dominated by donor CD8+ memory clones. Tissue-infiltrating T cells from skin or gut overlapped little with blood T cells.

Profiled with immunoSEQ multiplex PCR; TCRdb holds only in-frame clones, not every one. The counts give about 36,000 clones, none of them seen only once; approximately 1.2% is held by the top ten. This clone was observed many times. Its antigen is still unknown. This related bone marrow graft donor gave peripheral blood on the day of marrow donation. The sequencing input was PBMCs. This TCR came from a girl aged 5-17 years in good health, CMV-negative, and a related stem cell transplant donor.

The CDR3 reads CASSQEKLAGVIDEQFF. The CDR3 DNA reads TGTGCCAGCAGCCAAGAAAAACTAGCGGGAGTAATAGATGAGCAGTTCTTC. V and J are TRBV4-2 and TRBJ2-1; TRBD2 agrees at 11 bases. CDR1 is LGHNA, CDR2 YNFKEQ, per germline. V gave up 0 bases and J gave up 8 bases; unmatched junction bases: 9. The CDR3 consists of 17 residues.